This T cell receptor beta chain was obtained from a study of identical twins. Only healthy Caucasians were included as donors. Study results and caveats: For out-of-frame beta sequences, excess twin sharing was weaker. Possibly, invariant MAIT and iNKT cells partly confounded zero-insertion analyses.

TCRdb called the 5' RACE reads again in MiXCR, with one record for every CDR3 protein. This sample has 500,000 to 550,000 distinct CDR3 sequences; 20% to 25% occur once, and the top ten carry around 0.47%. The length of the CDR3 is 15 residues. V was clipped by 4 bases and J by 5 bases; unmatched bases: 8. Germline CDR1 DFQATT, CDR2 SNEGSKA (reference sequence). This clonotype showed up just a few times. Its matching antigen is unknown. These same records also appear under a second study, on yellow fever vaccine responses in identical twins.

This rearrangement joins TRBV20-1 to TRBJ2-5, with 12 nucleotides matching TRBD2. The sample was CD4+ T cells sorted from blood. The sequence derives from a woman between 18 and 29 years old in good health. The DNA for the CDR3 is TGCAGTGCTACGGCTAGCGGGGGGGCGTGGGAGACCCAGTACTTC. This sequence encodes CSATASGGAWETQYF.